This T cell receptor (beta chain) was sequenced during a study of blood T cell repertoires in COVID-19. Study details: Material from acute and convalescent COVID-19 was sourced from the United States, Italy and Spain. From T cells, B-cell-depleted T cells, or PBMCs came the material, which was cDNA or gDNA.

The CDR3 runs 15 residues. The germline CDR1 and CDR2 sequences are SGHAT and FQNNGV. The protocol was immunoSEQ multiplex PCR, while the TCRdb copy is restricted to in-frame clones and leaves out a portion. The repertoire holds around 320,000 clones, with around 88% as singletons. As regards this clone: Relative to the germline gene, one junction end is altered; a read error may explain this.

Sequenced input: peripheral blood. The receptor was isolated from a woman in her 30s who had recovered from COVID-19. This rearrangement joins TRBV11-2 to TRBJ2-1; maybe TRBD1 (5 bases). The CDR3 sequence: CASSLERARDNEQFF. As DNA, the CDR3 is TGTGCCAGCAGCCTAGAAAGGGCCAGGGACAATGAGCAGTTCTTC.